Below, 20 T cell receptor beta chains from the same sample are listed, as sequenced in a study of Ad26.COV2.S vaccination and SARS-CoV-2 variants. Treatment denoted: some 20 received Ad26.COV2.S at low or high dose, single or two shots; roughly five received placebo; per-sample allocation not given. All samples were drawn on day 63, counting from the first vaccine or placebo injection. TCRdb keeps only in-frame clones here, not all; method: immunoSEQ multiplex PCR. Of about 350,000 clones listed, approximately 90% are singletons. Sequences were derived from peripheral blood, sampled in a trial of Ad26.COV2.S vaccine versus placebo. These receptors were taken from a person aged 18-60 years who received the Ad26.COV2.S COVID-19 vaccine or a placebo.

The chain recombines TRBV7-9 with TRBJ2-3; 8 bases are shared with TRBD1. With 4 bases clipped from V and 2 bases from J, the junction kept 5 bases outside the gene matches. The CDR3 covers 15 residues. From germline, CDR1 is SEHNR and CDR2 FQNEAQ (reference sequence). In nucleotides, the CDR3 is TGTGCCAGCAGCTCAGGGGGCTCATACACAGATACGCAGTATTTT. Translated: CASSSGGSYTDTQYF.

The CDR3 sequence is CASSLGQERTNEQYF. The CDR3 region has the DNA TGTGCCAGCAGCTTAGGACAGGAACGAACCAACGAGCAGTACTTC. The rearrangement uses TRBV7-6 and TRBJ2-7; possibly TRBD1 for D (6 bases). The CDR3 totals 15 residues. Trimming took off 1 base at V and 5 bases at J, with 15 bases between the two ends. Per the germline V gene, CDR1 is SGHVS and CDR2 is FNYEAQ. The complete variable domain, with remaining parts taken from reference TRBV7-6 and TRBJ2-7, reads GAGVSQSPRYKVTKRGQDVALRCDPISGHVSLYWYRQALGQGPEFLTYFNYEAQQDKSGLPNDRFSAERPEGSISTLTIQRTEQRDSAMYRCASSLGQERTNEQYFGPGTRLTVT.

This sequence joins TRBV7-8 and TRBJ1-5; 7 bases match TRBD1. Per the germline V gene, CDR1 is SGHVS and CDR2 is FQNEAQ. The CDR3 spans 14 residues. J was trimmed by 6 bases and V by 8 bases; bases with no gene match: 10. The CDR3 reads CASQSDRELQPQHF. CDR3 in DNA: TGTGCCAGCCAGAGCGACAGGGAGCTTCAGCCCCAGCATTTT. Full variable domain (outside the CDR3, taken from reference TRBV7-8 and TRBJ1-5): GAGVSQSPRYKVAKRGQDVALRCDPISGHVSLFWYQQALGQGPEFLTYFQNEAQLDKSGLPSDRFFAERPEGSVSTLKIQRTQQEDSAVYLCASQSDRELQPQHFGDGTRLSIL.

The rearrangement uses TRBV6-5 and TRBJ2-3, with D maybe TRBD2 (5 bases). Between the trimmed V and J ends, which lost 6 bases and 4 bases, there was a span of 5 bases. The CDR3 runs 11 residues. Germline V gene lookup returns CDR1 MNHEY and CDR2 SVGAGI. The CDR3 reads CASRGADTQYF. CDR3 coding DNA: TGTGCCAGCAGGGGAGCAGATACGCAGTATTTT.

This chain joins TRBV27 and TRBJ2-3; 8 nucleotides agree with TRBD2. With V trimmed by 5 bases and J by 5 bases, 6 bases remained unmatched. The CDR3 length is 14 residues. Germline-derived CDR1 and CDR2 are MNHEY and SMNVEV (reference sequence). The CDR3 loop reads CASSGYAGGDTQYF. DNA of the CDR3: TGTGCCAGCAGTGGTTATGCGGGAGGAGATACGCAGTATTTT.

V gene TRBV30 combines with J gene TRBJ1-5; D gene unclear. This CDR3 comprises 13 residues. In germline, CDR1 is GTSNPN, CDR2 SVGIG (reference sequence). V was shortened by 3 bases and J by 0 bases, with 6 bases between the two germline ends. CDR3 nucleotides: TGTGCCTGGAGCACAGCTAGCAATCAGCCCCAGCATTTT. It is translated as CAWSTASNQPQHF.

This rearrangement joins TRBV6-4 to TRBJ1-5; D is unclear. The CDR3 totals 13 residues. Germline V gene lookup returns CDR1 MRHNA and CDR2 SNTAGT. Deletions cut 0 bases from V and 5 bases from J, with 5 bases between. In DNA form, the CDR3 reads TGTGCCAGCAGTGACTCCTCCGATCAGCCCCAGCATTTT. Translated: CASSDSSDQPQHF.

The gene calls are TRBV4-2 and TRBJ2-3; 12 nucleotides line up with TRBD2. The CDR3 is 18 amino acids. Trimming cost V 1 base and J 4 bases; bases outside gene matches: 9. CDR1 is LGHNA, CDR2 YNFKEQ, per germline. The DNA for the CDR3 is TGTGCCAGCAGCCAAGGGTACCGGACTAGCGGGATCCCAGATACGCAGTATTTT. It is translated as CASSQGYRTSGIPDTQYF.

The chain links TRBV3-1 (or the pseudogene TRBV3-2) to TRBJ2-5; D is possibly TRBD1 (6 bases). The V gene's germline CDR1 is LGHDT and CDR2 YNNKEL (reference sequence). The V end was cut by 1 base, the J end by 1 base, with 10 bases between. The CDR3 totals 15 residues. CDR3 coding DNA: TGTGCCAGCAGCCAAGGGACAGAGATCCAAGAGACCCAGTACTTC. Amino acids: CASSQGTEIQETQYF.

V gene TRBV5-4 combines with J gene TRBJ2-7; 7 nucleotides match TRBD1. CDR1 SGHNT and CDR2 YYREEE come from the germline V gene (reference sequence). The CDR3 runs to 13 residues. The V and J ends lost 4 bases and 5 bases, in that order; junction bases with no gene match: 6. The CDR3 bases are TGTGCCAGCAGCCCTAGACAGGGCGACGAGCAGTACTTC. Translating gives CASSPRQGDEQYF.

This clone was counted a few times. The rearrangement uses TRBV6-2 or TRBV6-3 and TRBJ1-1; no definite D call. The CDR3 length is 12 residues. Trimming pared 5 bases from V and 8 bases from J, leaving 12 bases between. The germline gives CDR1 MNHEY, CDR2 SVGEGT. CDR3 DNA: TGTGCCAGCAGTGGACTGTCCATGGAAGCTTTCTTT. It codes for CASSGLSMEAFF.

The CDR3 DNA follows: TGTGCCACCAGCAGAGCTCAAGATTCCTACGAGCAGTACTTC. It encodes CATSRAQDSYEQYF. This chain joins TRBV15 and TRBJ2-7; D unresolved. Trimming removed 1 base from V and 1 base from J, with 8 bases in between. The CDR3 length is 14 residues. CDR1 and CDR2 from the germline V gene are LNHNV and YYDKDF (reference sequence).

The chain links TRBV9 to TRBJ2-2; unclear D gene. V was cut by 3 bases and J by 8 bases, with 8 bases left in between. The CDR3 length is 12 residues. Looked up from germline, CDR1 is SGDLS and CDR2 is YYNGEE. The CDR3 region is CASSGLGGELFF. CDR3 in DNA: TGTGCCAGCAGCGGGCTGGGAGGGGAGCTGTTTTTT.

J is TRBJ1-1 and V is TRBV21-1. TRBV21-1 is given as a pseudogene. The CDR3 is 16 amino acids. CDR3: CASSPGGVGWSTEAFF. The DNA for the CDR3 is TGTGCCAGCAGCCCCGGGGGGGTCGGGTGGAGCACTGAAGCTTTCTTT.

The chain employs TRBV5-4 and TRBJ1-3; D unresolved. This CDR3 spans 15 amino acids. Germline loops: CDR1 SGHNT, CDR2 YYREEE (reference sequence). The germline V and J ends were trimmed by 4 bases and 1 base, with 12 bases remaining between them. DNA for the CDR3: TGTGCCAGCAGCCCGGCGGGGAGTTCTGGAAACACCATATATTTT. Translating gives CASSPAGSSGNTIYF. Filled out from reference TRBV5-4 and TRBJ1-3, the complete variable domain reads ETGVTQSPTHLIKTRGQQVTLRCSSQSGHNTVSWYQQALGQGPQFIFQYYREEENGRGNFPPRFSGLQFPNYSSELNVNALELDDSALYLCASSPAGSSGNTIYFGEGSWLTVV.

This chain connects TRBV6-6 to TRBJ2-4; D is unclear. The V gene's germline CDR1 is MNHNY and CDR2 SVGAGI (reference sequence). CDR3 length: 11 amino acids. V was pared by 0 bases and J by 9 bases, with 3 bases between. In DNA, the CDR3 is TGTGCCAGCAGTTACTCGACCATTCAGTACTTC. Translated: CASSYSTIQYF.

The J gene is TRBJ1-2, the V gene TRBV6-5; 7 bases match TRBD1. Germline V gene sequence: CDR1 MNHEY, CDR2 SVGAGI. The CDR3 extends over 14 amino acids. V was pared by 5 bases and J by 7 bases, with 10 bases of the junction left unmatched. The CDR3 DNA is TGTGCCAGCAGTCCAGGGGGAAGAAGAGGTGGCTACACCTTC. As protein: CASSPGGRRGGYTF.

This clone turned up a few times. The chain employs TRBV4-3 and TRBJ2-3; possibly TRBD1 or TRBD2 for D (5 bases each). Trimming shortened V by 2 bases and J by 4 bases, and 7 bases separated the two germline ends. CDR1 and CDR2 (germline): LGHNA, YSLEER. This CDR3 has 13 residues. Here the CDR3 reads CASSQQGADTQYF. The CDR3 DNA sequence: TGCGCCAGCAGCCAACAGGGAGCAGATACGCAGTATTTT.

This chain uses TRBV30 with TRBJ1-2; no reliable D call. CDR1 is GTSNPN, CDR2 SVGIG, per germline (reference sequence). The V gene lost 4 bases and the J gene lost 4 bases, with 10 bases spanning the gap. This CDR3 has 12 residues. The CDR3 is CAWTKGLYGYTF. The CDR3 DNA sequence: TGTGCCTGGACCAAAGGGCTCTATGGCTACACCTTC.

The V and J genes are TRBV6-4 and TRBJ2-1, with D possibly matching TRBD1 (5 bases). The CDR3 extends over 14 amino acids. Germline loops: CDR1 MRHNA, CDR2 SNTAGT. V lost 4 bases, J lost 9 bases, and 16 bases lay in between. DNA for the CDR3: TGTGCCAGCAGTGTCGAATCAGGGTTGGGTGAGCAGTTCTTC. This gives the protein CASSVESGLGEQFF.